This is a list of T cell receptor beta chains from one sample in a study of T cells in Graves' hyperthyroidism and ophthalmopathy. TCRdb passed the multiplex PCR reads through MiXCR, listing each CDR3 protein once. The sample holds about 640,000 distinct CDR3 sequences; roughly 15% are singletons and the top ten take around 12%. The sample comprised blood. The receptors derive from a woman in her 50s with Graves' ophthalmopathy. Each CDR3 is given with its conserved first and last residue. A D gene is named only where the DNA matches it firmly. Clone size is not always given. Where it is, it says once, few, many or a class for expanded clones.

TGTGCCAGCAGCTTAGAGAGGGGGGTAGGTCAGCCCCAGCATTTT | CASSLERGVGQPQHF | - | TRBJ1-5 | - | TRBV7-2
TGTGCCAGCAGACCCGGGACCCCCGACTACGAGCAGTACTTC | CASRPGTPDYEQYF | - | TRBJ2-7 | many | TRBV7-2
TGTGCCAGCCTAAGGAGAGGGACAGGGGTTTCCGATGAGCAGTTCTTC | CASLRRGTGVSDEQFF | TRBD1 | TRBJ2-1 | many | TRBV7-2
TGTGCCAGCTCACGTCGGGGGGGGCCACAGGCCATCTCTGGGGCCAACGTCCTGACTTTC | CASSRRGGPQAISGANVLTF | TRBD2 | TRBJ2-6 | - | TRBV18
TGTGCCATCAGTGAGTCGAAACGGGAGAGCTCCTACGAGCAGTACTTC | CAISESKRESSYEQYF | - | TRBJ2-7 | many | TRBV10-3
TGTGCCAGCAGCATTAGTGGGGGACTAGTAACCCACGAGCAGTACTTC | CASSISGGLVTHEQYF | TRBD2 | TRBJ2-7 | few | TRBV7-9
TGTGCCAGCACTCACAGGTTCAGGACAGGGGACCCCTACGAGCAGTACTTC | CASTHRFRTGDPYEQYF | TRBD1 | TRBJ2-7 | many | TRBV2
TGTGCCAGCAGCCCTATGACAGGTTCCACAGATACGCAGTATTTT | CASSPMTGSTDTQYF | - | TRBJ2-3 | many | TRBV12-3/TRBV12-4
TGTGCCAGCAGCCCACGGACAGGGATTAATTCACCCCTCCACTTT | CASSPRTGINSPLHF | TRBD1 | TRBJ1-6 | many | TRBV7-2
TGCAGTGCTAGTATTAACTACGAGCAGTACTTC | CSASINYEQYF | - | TRBJ2-7 | - | TRBV20-1
TGTGCCAGCAGCTTTCTCGGAACAGAGACCCAGTACTTC | CASSFLGTETQYF | - | TRBJ2-5 | many | TRBV7-9
TGTGCCAGCAGCTTTAGGCGGGAATTAGGTAATGAGCAGTTCTTC | CASSFRRELGNEQFF | - | TRBJ2-1 | many | TRBV5-4
TGTGCCGCGACCCTCGGGGGAAGTAAAGAGACCCAGTACTTC | CAATLGGSKETQYF | - | TRBJ2-5 | - | TRBV10-3
TGTGCCAGCAGCCGTCGGGAGGTCGGACATGAGCAGTTCTTC | CASSRREVGHEQFF | TRBD2 | TRBJ2-1 | few | TRBV14
TGTGCCAGCAGCGTAGCAGGGGGCGGCGAGACCCAGTACTTC | CASSVAGGGETQYF | TRBD1 | TRBJ2-5 | many | TRBV9
TGTGCCAGCAGCGTTAGGGCAGAGATGCGGTATGGCTACACCTTC | CASSVRAEMRYGYTF | - | TRBJ1-2 | - | TRBV9
TGTGCCAGCAGTTTAGGTCGTACTAGCGGAAACACCGGGGAGCTGTTTTTT | CASSLGRTSGNTGELFF | TRBD2 | TRBJ2-2 | - | TRBV12-3/TRBV12-4
TGCAGTGCTAGGAGGGTTGAAAGTGATGAGCAGTTCTTC | CSARRVESDEQFF | - | TRBJ2-1 | many | TRBV20-1
TGTGCCAGCCTATCCCCAGGGACCGAGCAGTACTTC | CASLSPGTEQYF | - | TRBJ2-7 | - | TRBV12-3/TRBV12-4
TGTGCCAGCAACCCCGGGGGACACGAGCAGTACTTC | CASNPGGHEQYF | - | TRBJ2-7 | - | TRBV12-3/TRBV12-4
TGTGCCAGCAGCTCCTACCAGAAACATCCGGGCCCTAACTCGGCCGGGGAGCTGTTTTTT | CASSSYQKHPGPNSAGELFF | - | TRBJ2-2 | - | TRBV11-2
TGTGCCAGCAGCCCCGACAGGAATGCGGAGACCCAGTACTTC | CASSPDRNAETQYF | - | TRBJ2-5 | few | TRBV7-6
TGTGCCAGCAGCTTAGGGAAGGGGTCAACTAATGAAAAACTGTTTTTT | CASSLGKGSTNEKLFF | - | TRBJ1-4 | - | TRBV7-9
TGCAGCGTCACAACCACAGGGTTTGGGGGCTACACCTTC | CSVTTTGFGGYTF | - | TRBJ1-2 | few | TRBV29-1
TGTGCCAGCAGTTGGTTTTCAGCTGGGGCCAACGTCCTGACTTTC | CASSWFSAGANVLTF | - | TRBJ2-6 | few | TRBV6-1
TGTGCCAGCAGCCTCCGACAGGGACCCTACAATGAGCAGTTCTTC | CASSLRQGPYNEQFF | TRBD1 | TRBJ2-1 | many | TRBV7-2